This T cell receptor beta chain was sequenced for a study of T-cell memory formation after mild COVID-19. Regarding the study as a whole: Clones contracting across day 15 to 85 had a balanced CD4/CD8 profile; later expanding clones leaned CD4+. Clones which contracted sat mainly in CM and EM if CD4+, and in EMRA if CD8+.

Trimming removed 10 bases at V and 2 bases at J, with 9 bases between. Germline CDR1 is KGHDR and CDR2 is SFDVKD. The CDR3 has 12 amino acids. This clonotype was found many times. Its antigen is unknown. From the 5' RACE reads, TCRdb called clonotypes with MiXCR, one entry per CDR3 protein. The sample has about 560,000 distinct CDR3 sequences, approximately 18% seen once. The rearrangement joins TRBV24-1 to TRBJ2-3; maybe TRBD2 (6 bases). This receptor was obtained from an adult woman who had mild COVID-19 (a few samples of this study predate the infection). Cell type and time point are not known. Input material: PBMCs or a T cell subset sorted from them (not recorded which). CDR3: CATRGLTDTQYF. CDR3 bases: TGTGCCACGCGGGGCCTCACAGATACGCAGTATTTT.